Following are 32 T cell receptor beta chains from one sample sequenced in a study of CD8 T cells in Susac syndrome. Reverse transcription used roughly 0.45 to 1 ug RNA and random hexamers. TCRdb redid the calling of the immunoSEQ multiplex PCR reads with MiXCR, one entry per CDR3 protein. This repertoire shows roughly 120,000 distinct CDR3 sequences, 94% found once; its top ten account for around 0.12%. Material: CD4+ T cells from PBMCs. The origin of the receptors is a human donor with multiple sclerosis.

The gene calls are TRBV15 and TRBJ1-2; no clear D gene. Germline V gene data show CDR1 as LNHNV and CDR2 as YYDKDF (reference sequence). Trimming took 1 base from V and 0 from J, leaving 12 bases between them. This CDR3 spans 16 amino acids. The CDR3 loop reads CATSRVGVGANYGYTF. The CDR3, as DNA: TGTGCCACCAGCAGAGTTGGGGTCGGAGCTAACTATGGCTACACCTTC.

The chain links TRBV20-1 to TRBJ1-4; 7 nucleotides line up with TRBD1. This CDR3 has 13 residues. Germline V gene data show CDR1 as DFQATT and CDR2 as SNEGSKA (reference sequence). J gave up 3 bases and V 6 bases, and 4 bases lay outside the gene matches. This CDR3 is CSAPGTANEKLFF. CDR3 bases: TGCAGTGCCCCCGGGACAGCTAATGAAAAACTGTTTTTT.

J is TRBJ1-1 and V is TRBV29-1; D gene unclear. Trimming removed 5 bases at V and 0 bases at J, with 10 bases between. This CDR3 contains 13 residues. The germline gives CDR1 SQVTM, CDR2 ANQGSEA. DNA for the CDR3: TGCAGCGTTATTACAGATTTGAACACTGAAGCTTTCTTT. Amino acid sequence: CSVITDLNTEAFF. Together with reference TRBV29-1 and TRBJ1-1, the CDR3 gives the full variable domain: SAVISQKPSRDICQRGTSLTIQCQVDSQVTMMFWYRQQPGQSLTLIATANQGSEATYESGFVIDKFPISRPNLTFSTLTVSNMSPEDSSIYLCSVITDLNTEAFFGQGTRLTVV.

This chain connects TRBV7-9 to TRBJ2-1; 9 positions agree with TRBD1. V lost 5 bases, J lost 6 bases, and 11 bases stayed unmatched. CDR3 length: 16 amino acids. Germline CDR1 and CDR2: SEHNR and FQNEAQ (reference sequence). CDR3 nucleotide sequence: TGTGCCAGCAGCCCGTCCCGGGACAGGGCCCCCAATGAGCAGTTCTTC. Protein sequence: CASSPSRDRAPNEQFF.

The chain is built from TRBV18 and TRBJ1-5; unclear D gene. This CDR3 has 12 residues. Between the trimmed V and J ends, which lost 2 bases and 7 bases, there was a span of 6 bases. The V gene's germline CDR1 is KGHSH and CDR2 LQKENI. CDR3 loop: CASSPGEQPQHF. DNA of the CDR3: TGTGCCAGCTCACCAGGGGAGCAGCCCCAGCATTTT.

The chain couples TRBV18 to TRBJ2-1, with D possibly being TRBD1 (5 bases). Germline V CDR1 and CDR2: KGHSH, LQKENI. CDR3 size: 13 residues. Trimming shortened V by 3 bases and J by 5 bases, and 8 bases separated the two germline ends. CDR3 in amino acids: CASSPGLNNEQFF. The CDR3 nucleotides are TGTGCCAGCTCACCGGGGCTAAACAATGAGCAGTTCTTC.

V and J are TRBV25-1 and TRBJ2-7; D is undetermined. Trimming pared 8 bases from V and 2 bases from J, leaving 16 bases between. The CDR3 sequence is 14 residues long. Germline V lookup: CDR1 MGHDK, CDR2 SYGVNS. The CDR3 nucleotides read TGTGCCAGCCAATCAGAAACAGAAACCTACGAGCAGTACTTC. Translation: CASQSETETYEQYF.

The chain combines TRBV7-2 with TRBJ2-7, with D possibly matching TRBD2 (6 bases). V was shortened by 6 bases and J by 5 bases, with 17 bases between the two germline ends. CDR1 and CDR2 (germline): SGHTA, FQGNSA. The CDR3 consists of 14 residues. CDR3 nucleotide sequence: TGTGCCAGCAGTCCCCGGAGGGGTAACCACGAGCAGTACTTC. It translates to CASSPRRGNHEQYF. Full variable domain (rest looked up from reference TRBV7-2 and TRBJ2-7): GAGVSQSPSNKVTEKGKDVELRCDPISGHTALYWYRQSLGQGLEFLIYFQGNSAPDKSGLPSDRFSAERTGGSVSTLTIQRTQQEDSAVYLCASSPRRGNHEQYFGPGTRLTVT.

The CDR3 nucleotides read TGTGCCAGCAGCTGGGGGACGACGAACACTGAAGCTTTCTTT. It specifies CASSWGTTNTEAFF. The chain combines TRBV7-2 with TRBJ1-1; tentatively, D is TRBD1 (5 bases). The CDR3 sequence is 14 residues long. Trimming removed 4 bases at V and 1 base at J, with 10 bases between. Per germline, CDR1 SGHTA and CDR2 FQGNSA. Complete variable domain (other parts from reference TRBV7-2 and TRBJ1-1): GAGVSQSPSNKVTEKGKDVELRCDPISGHTALYWYRQSLGQGLEFLIYFQGNSAPDKSGLPSDRFSAERTGGSVSTLTIQRTQQEDSAVYLCASSWGTTNTEAFFGQGTRLTVV.

This clonotype came up once. The J gene is TRBJ1-2, the V gene TRBV2; D may be TRBD1 (5 bases). The germline gives CDR1 SNHLY, CDR2 FYNNEI. The CDR3 extends over 13 amino acids. V shed 5 bases and J shed 3 bases, with 10 bases lying between them. The CDR3 coding sequence is TGTGCCAGCAGTCCGGACAACCACTATGGCTACACCTTC. This gives the protein CASSPDNHYGYTF.

This CDR3 reads CASGTPAYNEQFF. The CDR3 DNA reads as TGTGCCAGCGGGACCCCCGCCTACAATGAGCAGTTCTTC. V and J are TRBV6-5 and TRBJ2-1, with D perhaps matching TRBD1 or TRBD2 (5 bases each). The CDR3 runs 13 residues. Germline CDR1 MNHEY, CDR2 SVGAGI. The V gene lost 8 bases and the J gene lost 2 bases, with 10 bases spanning the gap.

V and J are TRBV7-2 and TRBJ2-3; TRBD2 matches at 7 bases. Germline V lookup: CDR1 SGHTA, CDR2 FQGNSA. Trimming removed 7 bases from V and 2 bases from J; junction bases left unmatched: 12. CDR3 size: 16 residues. The DNA for the CDR3 is TGTGCCAGCACCCTTCTCGGGCGGGGGTTCACAGATACGCAGTATTTT. Protein sequence: CASTLLGRGFTDTQYF. Full variable domain (remainder filled in from reference TRBV7-2 and TRBJ2-3): GAGVSQSPSNKVTEKGKDVELRCDPISGHTALYWYRQSLGQGLEFLIYFQGNSAPDKSGLPSDRFSAERTGGSVSTLTIQRTQQEDSAVYLCASTLLGRGFTDTQYFGPGTRLTVL.

This clonotype was picked up one time. The chain couples TRBV6-1 to TRBJ1-5; 7 bases are shared with TRBD1. This CDR3 is 15 amino acids long. Germline trimming cut 1 base from V and 4 bases from J; bases unmatched to any gene: 4. Germline values: CDR1 MNHNS, CDR2 SASEGT. As DNA, the CDR3 is TGTGCCAGCAGTGAAGAGGGCAGGGGGAATCAGCCCCAGCATTTT. It encodes CASSEEGRGNQPQHF.

V gene TRBV30 combines with J gene TRBJ2-6; 9 nucleotides match TRBD1. Germline V gives CDR1 GTSNPN, CDR2 SVGIG (reference sequence). This CDR3 has 18 amino acids. Losses at the gene ends were 3 bases for V and 0 bases for J; bases not matched to a gene: 9. CDR3 nucleotide sequence: TGTGCCTGGAGGGGGGGGGACAGGGTCCTCTCTGGGGCCAACGTCCTGACTTTC. Encoded protein: CAWRGGDRVLSGANVLTF.

The chain employs TRBV25-1 and TRBJ2-5; 7 bases align to TRBD2. Germline CDR1 and CDR2: MGHDK and SYGVNS. The V segment lost 6 bases and the J segment 4 bases; nucleotides outside the gene matches: 5. This CDR3 region has 13 residues. The CDR3 region has the DNA TGTGCCAGCAGGGGGGGGGTGTCAGAGACCCAGTACTTC. Protein product: CASRGGVSETQYF.

V is TRBV6-2 or TRBV6-3 and J is TRBJ1-1; D uncertain. CDR3 length: 13 amino acids. Germline CDR1 is MNHEY and CDR2 is SVGEGT. Trimming cost V 2 bases and J 7 bases, with 11 bases left between them. The CDR3 coding sequence is TGTGCCAGCAGTTACGCGGCCAGCGGTGAAGCTTTCTTT. Protein sequence: CASSYAASGEAFF.

This chain links TRBV4-2 with TRBJ2-3; 10 bases line up with TRBD2. Per the germline V gene, CDR1 is LGHNA and CDR2 is YNFKEQ. V lost 0 bases, J lost 4 bases, and 13 bases stayed unmatched. The length of the CDR3 is 19 residues. CDR3 coding DNA: TGTGCCAGCAGCCAAGATGGGAGCGGGGGGGCCGGGTACGCAGATACGCAGTATTTT. This sequence encodes CASSQDGSGGAGYADTQYF.

V and J are TRBV30 and TRBJ2-1, with 12 positions matching TRBD2. The CDR3 covers 14 residues. The V gene's germline CDR1 is GTSNPN and CDR2 SVGIG (reference sequence). Trimming removed 5 bases from V and 5 bases from J; junction bases left unmatched: 4. The CDR3 sequence: CAWLLAGGNNEQFF. Written as DNA, the CDR3 is TGTGCCTGGTTACTAGCGGGGGGAAACAATGAGCAGTTCTTC.

The chain uses TRBV7-6 and TRBJ2-5; D is perhaps TRBD2 (5 bases). The V end lost 1 base, the J end lost 3 bases, and 9 bases lay between the germline ends. The CDR3 sequence is 14 residues long. CDR1 is SGHVS, CDR2 FNYEAQ, per germline. CDR3: CASSLGGHKETQYF. The CDR3 coding sequence is TGTGCCAGCAGCTTAGGCGGGCACAAAGAGACCCAGTACTTC.

The CDR3 loop reads CASSIEGRPYSGANVLTF. The CDR3 nucleotides are TGTGCCAGTAGTATAGAGGGGCGACCTTACTCTGGGGCCAACGTCCTGACTTTC. The chain links TRBV19 to TRBJ2-6; D might be TRBD1 (5 bases). This CDR3 contains 18 residues. Germline V gives CDR1 LNHDA, CDR2 SQIVND (reference sequence). Trimming pared 0 bases from V and 0 bases from J, leaving 12 bases between.

The genes are TRBV4-3 and TRBJ2-3; D perhaps matches TRBD1 (7 bases). CDR1 and CDR2 from the germline V gene are LGHNA and YSLEER. CDR3 length: 14 amino acids. V lost 2 bases, J lost 4 bases, and 10 bases lay in between. Written as DNA, the CDR3 is TGCGCCAGCAGCCAACAGGGGGAGGCAGATACGCAGTATTTT. Amino acids: CASSQQGEADTQYF.

V and J are TRBV9 and TRBJ1-1; no clear D. This CDR3 has 13 residues. V was shortened by 4 bases and J by 3 bases, with 10 bases between the two germline ends. The germline gives CDR1 SGDLS, CDR2 YYNGEE. The CDR3 DNA sequence: TGTGCCAGCAGCACCTACGAGGACACTGAAGCTTTCTTT. Its translation: CASSTYEDTEAFF. Based on the CDR3 plus reference TRBV9 and TRBJ1-1, the full variable domain is DSGVTQTPKHLITATGQRVTLRCSPRSGDLSVYWYQQSLDQGLQFLIQYYNGEERAKGNILERFSAQQFPDLHSELNLSSLELGDSALYFCASSTYEDTEAFFGQGTRLTVV.

The rearrangement joins TRBV15 to TRBJ2-2; TRBD1 aligns across 8 bases. V lost 2 bases and J lost 2; bases outside the gene matches: 7. This CDR3 spans 17 amino acids. Germline V CDR1 and CDR2: LNHNV, YYDKDF (reference sequence). As DNA, the CDR3 is TGTGCCACCAGCAGACCCGACAGGGGCCTAAACACCGGGGAGCTGTTTTTT. It translates to CATSRPDRGLNTGELFF.

The gene calls are TRBV15 and TRBJ1-2; 8 nucleotides align to TRBD1. CDR3 length: 17 residues. V was clipped by 5 bases and J by 7 bases; unmatched bases: 18. Germline CDR1 and CDR2: LNHNV and YYDKDF (reference sequence). CDR3: CATSGRTSTGDITGYTF. The CDR3 bases are TGTGCCACCAGCGGACGAACCTCGACAGGGGACATTACTGGCTACACCTTC.

The chain employs TRBV19 and TRBJ1-5; 10 bases match TRBD1. The length of the CDR3 is 15 residues. The V and J ends lost 5 bases and 5 bases, in that order; junction bases with no gene match: 6. Germline assignment: CDR1 LNHDA and CDR2 SQIVND (reference sequence). In nucleotides, the CDR3 is TGTGCCAGTAGTTATGACAGGGGGCATGATCAGCCCCAGCATTTT. This sequence encodes CASSYDRGHDQPQHF. Together with reference TRBV19 and TRBJ1-5, the CDR3 gives the full variable domain: DGGITQSPKYLFRKEGQNVTLSCEQNLNHDAMYWYRQDPGQGLRLIYYSQIVNDFQKGDIAEGYSVSREKKESFPLTVTSAQKNPTAFYLCASSYDRGHDQPQHFGDGTRLSIL.

This clonotype appeared a single time. This chain uses TRBV2 with TRBJ2-7; D call uncertain. Germline V gene data show CDR1 as SNHLY and CDR2 as FYNNEI. The V gene lost 7 bases and the J gene lost 1 base, with 8 bases spanning the gap. The CDR3 is made up of 12 amino acids. Written as DNA, the CDR3 is TGTGCCAGCACAAGGGAATCCTACGAGCAGTACTTC. It specifies CASTRESYEQYF.

The chain is built from TRBV13 and TRBJ2-6; 11 positions agree with TRBD1. V gave up 11 bases and J gave up 2 bases; unmatched junction bases: 11. The germline CDR1 and CDR2 sequences are PRHDT and FYEKMQ (reference sequence). The CDR3 is 17 amino acids. The CDR3 is CAVGQGVASAGANVLTF. The CDR3 DNA reads TGTGCCGTGGGACAGGGGGTGGCTTCGGCTGGGGCCAACGTCCTGACTTTC.

The V gene is TRBV11-2, the J gene TRBJ2-7, with D perhaps matching TRBD2 (6 bases). Looked up from germline, CDR1 is SGHAT and CDR2 is FQNNGV. V lost 8 bases, J lost 4 bases, and 12 bases lay in between. The CDR3 loop spans 12 amino acids. This CDR3 is CASGEGGYEQYF. The CDR3 coding sequence is TGTGCCAGCGGGGAAGGAGGGTACGAGCAGTACTTC.

The chain is built from TRBV20-1 and TRBJ1-5, with 8 bases aligning to TRBD1. The CDR3 spans 13 residues. The germline V gene has CDR1 DFQATT and CDR2 SNEGSKA (reference sequence). Trimming took 6 bases from V and 4 from J; bases not matched to a gene: 5. The CDR3 region is CSAPTGGNQPQHF. Here the CDR3 DNA reads TGCAGTGCGCCTACAGGGGGAAATCAGCCCCAGCATTTT.

This chain links TRBV4-2 with TRBJ1-1, with D maybe TRBD1 (6 bases). The CDR3 runs 12 residues. Germline CDR1 LGHNA, CDR2 YNFKEQ. V lost 5 bases and J 6 bases, leaving 10 bases between the germline ends. The CDR3 is CASSAGVAEAFF. CDR3 DNA sequence: TGTGCCAGCAGCGCAGGGGTTGCTGAAGCTTTCTTT.

V usage is TRBV5-1 and J usage is TRBJ2-3; D gene uncertain. Germline values: CDR1 SGHRS, CDR2 YFSETQ. This CDR3 region has 12 residues. Trimming removed 4 bases at V and 5 bases at J, with 8 bases between. CDR3 sequence (DNA): TGCGCCAGCAGCGTCACGGGAGATACGCAGTATTTT. Amino acids: CASSVTGDTQYF.

The chain uses TRBV6-5 and TRBJ2-5, with D hard to call. CDR1 MNHEY and CDR2 SVGAGI come from the germline V gene. V lost 2 bases to trimming and J lost 2 bases, with 6 bases between them. The CDR3 is 13 residues long. CDR3 sequence (DNA): TGTGCCAGCAGTTACGGCTTACAAGAGACCCAGTACTTC. It yields the protein CASSYGLQETQYF.